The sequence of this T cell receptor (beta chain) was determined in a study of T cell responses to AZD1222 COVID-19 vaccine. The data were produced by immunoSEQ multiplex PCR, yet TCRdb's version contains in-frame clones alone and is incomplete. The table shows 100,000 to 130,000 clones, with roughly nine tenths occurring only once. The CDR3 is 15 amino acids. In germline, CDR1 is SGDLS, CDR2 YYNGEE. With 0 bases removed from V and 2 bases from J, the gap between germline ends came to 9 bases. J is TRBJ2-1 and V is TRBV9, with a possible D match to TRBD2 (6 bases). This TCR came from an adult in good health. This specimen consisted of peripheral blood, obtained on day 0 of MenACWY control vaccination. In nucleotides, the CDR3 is TGTGCCAGCAGCGTAGAGGGCGGGGCCTACAATGAGCAGTTCTTC. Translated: CASSVEGGAYNEQFF.